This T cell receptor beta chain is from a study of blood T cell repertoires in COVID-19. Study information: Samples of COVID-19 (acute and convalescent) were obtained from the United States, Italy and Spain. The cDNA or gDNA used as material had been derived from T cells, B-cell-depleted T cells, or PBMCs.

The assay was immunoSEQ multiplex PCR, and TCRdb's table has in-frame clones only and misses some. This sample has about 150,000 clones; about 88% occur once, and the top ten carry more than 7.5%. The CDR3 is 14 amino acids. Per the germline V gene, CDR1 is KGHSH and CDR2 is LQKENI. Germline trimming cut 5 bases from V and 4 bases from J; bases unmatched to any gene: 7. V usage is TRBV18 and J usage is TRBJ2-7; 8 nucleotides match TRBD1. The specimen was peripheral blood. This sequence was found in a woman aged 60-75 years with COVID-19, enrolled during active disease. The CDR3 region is CASSAGTGLYEQYF. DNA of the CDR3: TGTGCCAGCTCAGCCGGGACAGGCTTGTACGAGCAGTACTTC.